The 28 T cell receptor beta chains listed next were all sequenced from one sample in a study of T-cell reconstitution after alpha-beta-depleted transplantation in children. Preparing the TCRbeta library involved the use of unique molecular identifiers. One entry per CDR3 protein, called by TCRdb with MiXCR from the PCR reads. The sample has 420,000 or so distinct CDR3 sequences; about 11% are singletons. Here the sequenced sample was PBMCs from the stem cell graft donor, taken from the stem cell graft. These TCRs come from a human donor who donated a stem cell graft to a child with acute myeloid leukemia.

This clonotype has at least ten counts. The chain joins TRBV20-1 to TRBJ2-3; D might be TRBD1 or TRBD2, each matching 5 bases. V gave up 2 bases and J gave up 3 bases, with 15 bases separating them. Germline loops: CDR1 DFQATT, CDR2 SNEGSKA (reference sequence). This CDR3 spans 15 amino acids. The CDR3 region is CSARRDGGVTDTQYF. The DNA for the CDR3 is TGCAGTGCTAGAAGAGATGGGGGAGTTACAGATACGCAGTATTTT.

V usage is TRBV5-1 and J usage is TRBJ2-2; no reliable D call. This CDR3 contains 15 residues. Trimming took 5 bases from V and 1 from J, leaving 12 bases between them. From germline, CDR1 is SGHRS and CDR2 YFSETQ. The CDR3 coding sequence is TGCGCCAGCAGTCAGGATGTGGTGAACACCGGGGAGCTGTTTTTT. This encodes CASSQDVVNTGELFF. The full variable domain, with the rest looked up from reference TRBV5-1 and TRBJ2-2, is KAGVTQTPRYLIKTRGQQVTLSCSPISGHRSVSWYQQTPGQGLQFLFEYFSETQRNKGNFPGRFSGRQFSNSRSEMNVSTLELGDSALYLCASSQDVVNTGELFFGEGSRLTVL.

This clonotype has only a few counts. This chain connects TRBV5-1 to TRBJ2-1; D gene uncertain. The CDR3 runs to 13 residues. CDR1 is SGHRS, CDR2 YFSETQ, per germline. V shed 0 bases and J shed 8 bases, with 9 bases lying between them. Written as DNA, the CDR3 is TGCGCCAGCAGCTTGGTGGGTTGGGATGAGCAGTTCTTC. Protein sequence: CASSLVGWDEQFF.

This clonotype was seen many times. The chain uses TRBV9 and TRBJ1-4; perhaps TRBD1 as D (5 bases). The CDR3 has 14 amino acids. Trimming cost V 4 bases and J 8 bases, with 15 bases left between them. In germline, CDR1 is SGDLS, CDR2 YYNGEE. The CDR3 sequence is CASSLRDSVEKLFF. The CDR3 DNA reads TGTGCCAGCAGCCTCCGGGACTCAGTGGAAAAACTGTTTTTT.

This sequence joins TRBV5-1 and TRBJ2-5; D is perhaps TRBD2 (6 bases). Trimming stripped 0 bases from V and 4 bases from J, with 13 bases between. Germline V lookup: CDR1 SGHRS, CDR2 YFSETQ. This CDR3 is built from 15 residues. CDR3 sequence: CASSLAMGEAETQYF. In nucleotides, the CDR3 is TGCGCCAGCAGCTTGGCCATGGGGGAGGCAGAGACCCAGTACTTC.

This clonotype was seen repeatedly, ten times or more. The V gene is TRBV9, the J gene TRBJ2-1, with D perhaps matching TRBD1 or TRBD2 (7 bases each). Between the trimmed V and J ends, which lost 4 bases and 6 bases, there was a span of 17 bases. CDR3 length: 15 residues. Per the germline V gene, CDR1 is SGDLS and CDR2 is YYNGEE. The CDR3 reads CASSPGSGGVNEQFF. In DNA form, the CDR3 reads TGTGCCAGCAGCCCCGGGTCAGGGGGGGTCAATGAGCAGTTCTTC.

This clonotype was observed a few times. The chain links TRBV4-1 to TRBJ2-5; 14 bases agree with TRBD2. V shed 0 bases and J 1 base; nucleotides not matched to a gene: 1. There are 17 residues in the CDR3. CDR1 and CDR2 (germline): MGHRA, YSYEKL. CDR3 sequence reads: CASSQEGTSGSQETQYF. In nucleotides, the CDR3 is TGCGCCAGCAGCCAAGAAGGGACTAGCGGGAGCCAAGAGACCCAGTACTTC.

This CDR3 reads CASSSDKNTEAFF. DNA for the CDR3: TGTGCCAGCAGTTCGGACAAGAACACTGAAGCTTTCTTT. V and J are TRBV6-6 and TRBJ1-1, with D perhaps matching TRBD1 (5 bases). The V end was cut by 4 bases, the J end by 1 base, with 7 bases between. From germline, CDR1 is MNHNY and CDR2 SVGAGI (reference sequence). This CDR3 is built from 13 residues.

This clonotype was seen more than once but under ten times. The V call is TRBV7-9, the J call TRBJ2-7, with D hard to call. V lost 5 bases and J 5 bases, leaving 19 bases between the germline ends. CDR1 and CDR2 (germline): SEHNR, FQNEAQ (reference sequence). The CDR3 is 15 residues long. The DNA for the CDR3 is TGTGCCAGCAGCGCCCCACAGAAGAGTATCCACGAGCAGTACTTC. Translation: CASSAPQKSIHEQYF.

Turning to this clonotype: At one of its ends the junction is not consistent with the germline gene, which may arise from a read error. The chain is built from TRBV27 and TRBJ1-2; 7 bases fit TRBD1. CDR1 is MNHEY and CDR2 is SMNVEV in the germline V gene (reference sequence). The CDR3 covers 14 residues. In nucleotides, the CDR3 is TGTGCCAGCAGTCCCGCGGGACAGAACTATTGCTACACCTTC. It encodes CASSPAGQNYCYTF.

This chain links TRBV29-1 with TRBJ1-3; D might be TRBD1 (5 bases). CDR3 length equals 12 residues. The germline CDR1 and CDR2 sequences are SQVTM and ANQGSEA. V gave up 7 bases and J gave up 3 bases, with 10 bases separating them. Here the CDR3 reads CSAGTFGNTIYF. For the CDR3, the DNA is TGCAGCGCCGGGACGTTTGGAAACACCATATATTTT.

This clonotype was observed a few times. The rearrangement links TRBV6-1 to TRBJ1-5; TRBD1 matches 8 bases. This CDR3 region has 13 residues. V lost 7 bases to trimming and J lost 7 bases; unmatched junction nucleotides: 6. Germline V CDR1 and CDR2: MNHNS, SASEGT. The CDR3 DNA follows: TGTGCCAGCAACAAACAGGGGGAACAGCCCCAGCATTTT. It encodes CASNKQGEQPQHF.

The chain employs TRBV7-3 and TRBJ2-1; D uncertain. The CDR3 totals 15 residues. Germline V gene data show CDR1 as SGHTA and CDR2 as FQGTGA. Trimming stripped 4 bases from V and 6 bases from J, with 16 bases between. CDR3 amino acids: CASSSQVSACNEQFF. CDR3 in DNA: TGTGCCAGCAGCTCTCAAGTCAGCGCCTGCAATGAGCAGTTCTTC.

This clonotype was found a few times. The chain couples TRBV18 to TRBJ2-1, with D possibly matching TRBD1 (6 bases). Germline CDR1 is KGHSH and CDR2 is LQKENI. The length of the CDR3 is 12 residues. Trimming removed 3 bases from V and 10 bases from J, with 10 bases in between. The CDR3: CASSPPGQEQFF. In nucleotides, the CDR3 is TGTGCCAGCTCACCCCCAGGACAGGAGCAGTTCTTC.

The chain recombines TRBV11-1 with TRBJ1-1, with D perhaps matching TRBD1 (5 bases). The CDR3 extends over 13 amino acids. Between the trimmed V and J ends, which lost 7 bases and 5 bases, there was a span of 14 bases. Per germline, CDR1 SGHAT and CDR2 FQDESV (reference sequence). The CDR3 sequence: CASNSGGGTEAFF. As DNA, the CDR3 is TGTGCCAGCAACTCGGGGGGAGGAACTGAAGCTTTCTTT.

To note about this clonotype: An end of the junction differs from the germline gene, which may be a read error. The gene calls are TRBV5-1 and TRBJ2-7; 8 bases align to TRBD2. Germline CDR1 SGHRS, CDR2 YFSETQ. The CDR3 runs to 15 residues. The CDR3 loop reads CVSSPSGRFSYEQYF. The DNA of the CDR3 is TGCGTCAGCAGCCCGAGCGGGAGATTCTCCTACGAGCAGTACTTC.

This rearrangement joins TRBV20-1 to TRBJ2-3, with TRBD2 matching 8 bases. The ends lost 1 base at V and 5 bases at J; junction bases unmatched: 11. Germline assignment: CDR1 DFQATT and CDR2 SNEGSKA (reference sequence). The CDR3 spans 16 residues. CDR3 amino acids: CSARADWRGVIDTQYF. The CDR3 bases are TGCAGTGCTAGAGCGGATTGGCGGGGGGTTATAGATACGCAGTATTTT.

This clonotype was detected only a few times. The chain employs TRBV5-5 and TRBJ2-2; the D gene is possibly TRBD1 (6 bases). CDR3 length: 17 amino acids. The germline V gene has CDR1 SGHKS and CDR2 YYEKEE (reference sequence). The ends were cut back, 4 bases at V and 6 bases at J, with 22 bases in the middle. CDR3 bases: TGTGCCAGCAGCAGCGAGTGGACAGTATTCCTTCCCGGGGAGCTGTTTTTT. Amino acids: CASSSEWTVFLPGELFF.

The chain links TRBV14 to TRBJ2-7; no reliable D call. The germline gives CDR1 SGHDN, CDR2 FVKESK. Trimming shortened V by 4 bases and J by 1 base, and 11 bases separated the two germline ends. CDR3 length: 14 residues. The CDR3 here is CASSRERNSYEQYV. CDR3 DNA sequence: TGTGCCAGCAGCCGAGAGAGGAATTCCTACGAGCAGTACGTC.

The sample holds many counts of this clonotype. The chain links TRBV5-1 to TRBJ1-1, with D perhaps matching TRBD1 (5 bases). The germline V gene has CDR1 SGHRS and CDR2 YFSETQ. This CDR3 is 13 amino acids long. V lost 4 bases to trimming and J lost 3 bases, with 10 bases between them. The CDR3 nucleotides are TGCGCCAGCAGCGGCAGGGCTGACACTGAAGCTTTCTTT. This gives the protein CASSGRADTEAFF.

The chain is built from TRBV12-3 or TRBV12-4 and TRBJ1-2, with D possibly TRBD1 on 6 matching bases. With 3 bases removed from V and 11 bases from J, the gap between germline ends came to 13 bases. This CDR3 is 12 amino acids long. CDR3 nucleotide sequence: TGTGCCAGCAGTTTGTTGTTGGGGGCATACACCTTC. Protein sequence: CASSLLLGAYTF.

This clonotype was seen a few times. The rearrangement uses TRBV5-1 and TRBJ2-7; TRBD1 matches 9 bases. CDR1 is SGHRS, CDR2 YFSETQ, per germline. Trimming removed 0 bases from V and 6 bases from J; junction bases left unmatched: 4. CDR3 size: 14 residues. For the CDR3, the DNA is TGCGCCAGCAGCTTGGGACAGGGGGGCGTCGAGCAGTACGTC. As protein: CASSLGQGGVEQYV.

This clonotype has only a few counts. The gene calls are TRBV12-3 or TRBV12-4 and TRBJ2-7; possibly TRBD2 for D (5 bases). The CDR3 sequence is 14 residues long. V lost 6 bases, J lost 2 bases, and 14 bases lay in between. The CDR3 reads CASSLDWTPYEQYF. Written as DNA, the CDR3 is TGTGCCAGCAGCCTGGACTGGACCCCCTACGAGCAGTACTTC.

The J gene is TRBJ1-5, the V gene TRBV28; tentatively, D is TRBD1 (5 bases). Germline V gene data show CDR1 as MDHEN and CDR2 as SYDVKM. The V end lost 5 bases, the J end lost 6 bases, and 17 bases lay between the germline ends. CDR3 length: 15 amino acids. The DNA of the CDR3 is TGTGCCAGCAGTCCGACAGCTCCGGCGGTTCAGCCCCAGCATTTT. This translates into CASSPTAPAVQPQHF.

This chain joins TRBV7-9 and TRBJ1-2; no firm D call. Germline V gives CDR1 SEHNR, CDR2 FQNEAQ (reference sequence). This CDR3 is built from 14 residues. V gave up 7 bases and J gave up 5 bases, with 17 bases separating them. In DNA, the CDR3 is TGTGCCAGCAACGGAAGGGTCGACGGATATGGCTACACCTTC. Translated: CASNGRVDGYGYTF.

This clonotype was recorded many times. The chain joins TRBV4-1 to TRBJ1-4; D uncertain. Trimming shortened V by 2 bases and J by 4 bases, and 5 bases separated the two germline ends. This CDR3 has 13 amino acids. The germline gives CDR1 MGHRA, CDR2 YSYEKL. The CDR3, as DNA: TGCGCCAGCAGCCAACGGAATAATGAAAAACTGTTTTTT. Translation: CASSQRNNEKLFF.

The chain has TRBV18 and TRBJ2-1; 7 positions match TRBD1. Germline V lookup: CDR1 KGHSH, CDR2 LQKENI. The junction had 17 bases not matched to a gene; V was cut back by 3 bases and J by 12 bases. The CDR3 totals 16 residues. The CDR3 loop is CASSPYATPTGHPQFF. CDR3 nucleotide sequence: TGTGCCAGCTCACCTTACGCGACGCCGACAGGGCACCCGCAGTTCTTC.

The chain joins TRBV5-4 to TRBJ2-3; possible D gene TRBD1, 6 bases. Trimming cost V 5 bases and J 2 bases, with 15 bases left between them. The CDR3 contains 15 residues. Germline V gene sequence: CDR1 SGHNT, CDR2 YYREEE (reference sequence). In DNA, the CDR3 is TGTGCCAGCAGGGACGAACAGGGCAACACAGATACGCAGTATTTT. It is translated as CASRDEQGNTDTQYF.